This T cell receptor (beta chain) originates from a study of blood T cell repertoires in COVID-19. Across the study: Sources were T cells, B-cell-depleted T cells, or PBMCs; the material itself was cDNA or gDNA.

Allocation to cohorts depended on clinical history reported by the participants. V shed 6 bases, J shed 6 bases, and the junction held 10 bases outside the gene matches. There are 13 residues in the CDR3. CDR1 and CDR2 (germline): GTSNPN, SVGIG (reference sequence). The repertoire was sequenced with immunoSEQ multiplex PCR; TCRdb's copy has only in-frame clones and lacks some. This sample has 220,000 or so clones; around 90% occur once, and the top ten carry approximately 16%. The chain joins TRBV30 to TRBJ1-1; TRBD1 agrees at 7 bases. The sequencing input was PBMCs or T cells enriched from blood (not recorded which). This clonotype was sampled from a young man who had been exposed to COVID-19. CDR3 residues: CACRGFSNAEAFF. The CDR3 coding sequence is TGTGCCTGCAGGGGGTTTTCTAATGCTGAAGCTTTCTTT.